Here is one T cell receptor beta chain with its context. This entry comes from a study of blood T cell repertoires in COVID-19. Study details: Collection of acute and convalescent COVID-19 samples took place in the United States, Italy and Spain. T cells, B-cell-depleted T cells, or PBMCs supplied cDNA or gDNA.

There are 16 residues in the CDR3. Germline CDR1 is SGHRS and CDR2 is YFSETQ. Trimming cost V 0 bases and J 4 bases; bases outside gene matches: 6. In terms of age and location, participants ranged from about 18 to 95 years and lived in approximately 24 US areas. Grouping used clinical history reported by participants in a survey and questionnaire. Assay: immunoSEQ multiplex PCR; the TCRdb copy retains only in-frame clones and omits some. This sample has approximately 300,000 clones, with 70% to 90% found just once. The chain carries TRBV5-1 and TRBJ2-5, with 10 positions matching TRBD1. Source material: PBMCs or T cells enriched from blood (not recorded which). The TCR sequence derives from a woman aged 25 to 39 who had recovered from COVID-19. The CDR3: CASSLGARQGAETQYF. The CDR3 DNA sequence: TGCGCCAGCAGCTTGGGGGCCCGACAGGGGGCAGAGACCCAGTACTTC.